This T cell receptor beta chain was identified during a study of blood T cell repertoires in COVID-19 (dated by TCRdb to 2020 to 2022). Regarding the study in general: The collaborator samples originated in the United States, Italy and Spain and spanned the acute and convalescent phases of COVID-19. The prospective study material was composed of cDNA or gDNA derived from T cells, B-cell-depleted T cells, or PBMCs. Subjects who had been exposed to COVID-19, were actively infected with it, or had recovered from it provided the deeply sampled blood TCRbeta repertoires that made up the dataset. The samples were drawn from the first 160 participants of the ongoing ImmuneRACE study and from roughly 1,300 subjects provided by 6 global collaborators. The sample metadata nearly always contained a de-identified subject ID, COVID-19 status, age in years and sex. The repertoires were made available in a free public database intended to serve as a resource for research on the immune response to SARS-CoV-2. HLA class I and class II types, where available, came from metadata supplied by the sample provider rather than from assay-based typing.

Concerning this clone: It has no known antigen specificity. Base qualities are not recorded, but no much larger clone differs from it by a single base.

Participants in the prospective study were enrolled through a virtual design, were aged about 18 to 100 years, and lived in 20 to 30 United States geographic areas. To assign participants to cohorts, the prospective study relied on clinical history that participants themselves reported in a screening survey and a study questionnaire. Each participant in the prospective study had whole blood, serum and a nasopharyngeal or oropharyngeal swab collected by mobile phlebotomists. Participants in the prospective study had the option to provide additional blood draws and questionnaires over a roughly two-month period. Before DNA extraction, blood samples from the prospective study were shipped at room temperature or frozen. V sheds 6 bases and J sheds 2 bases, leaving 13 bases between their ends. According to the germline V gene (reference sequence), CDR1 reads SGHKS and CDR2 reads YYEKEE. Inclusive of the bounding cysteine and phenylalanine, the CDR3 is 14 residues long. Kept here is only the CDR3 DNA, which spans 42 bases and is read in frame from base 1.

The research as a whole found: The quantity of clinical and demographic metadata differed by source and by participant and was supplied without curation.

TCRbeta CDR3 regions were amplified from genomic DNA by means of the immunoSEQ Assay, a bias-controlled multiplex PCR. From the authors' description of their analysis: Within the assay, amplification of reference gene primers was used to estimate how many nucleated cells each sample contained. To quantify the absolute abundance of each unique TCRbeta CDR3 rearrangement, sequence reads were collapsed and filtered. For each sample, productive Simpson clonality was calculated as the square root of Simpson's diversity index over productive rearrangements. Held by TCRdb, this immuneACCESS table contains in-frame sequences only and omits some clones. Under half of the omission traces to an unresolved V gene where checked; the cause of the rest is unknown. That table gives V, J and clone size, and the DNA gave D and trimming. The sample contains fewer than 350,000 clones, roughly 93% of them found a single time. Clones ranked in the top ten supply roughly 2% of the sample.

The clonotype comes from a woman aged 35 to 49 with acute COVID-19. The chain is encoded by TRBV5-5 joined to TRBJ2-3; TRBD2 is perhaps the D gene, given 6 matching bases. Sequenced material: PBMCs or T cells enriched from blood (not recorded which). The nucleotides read TGTGCCAGCAACCCGGGACTCCACACAGATACGCAGTATTTT. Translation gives CASNPGLHTDTQYF.